This T cell receptor (beta chain) was recorded in a study of shared clonotypes between healthy human individuals. Replicate PCRs run on sorted subsets employed approximately 200 ng DNA, roughly 30,000 T cell genomes. Authors' data handling: ImmunoSEQ supplied junction-only sequences lacking quality scores, so filtering was different. TCRdb's table, derived via immunoSEQ multiplex PCR, lists solely in-frame clones and lacks some. That table gives V, J and clone size, and the DNA gave D and trimming. The sample consists of roughly 760,000 clones, approximately 74% of them appearing once. Comment on this clone: The antigen remains unidentified.

From germline, CDR1 is WSHSY and CDR2 SAAADI. V was pared by 0 bases and J by 7 bases, with 6 bases between. CDR3 length equals 12 residues. Findings of the study overall: Larger estimated richness was generally seen in naive subsets than in memory subsets. It was observed that roughly 5% of naive CD4 clonotypes were shared across a handful of donors.

The sample was memory CD4+ T cells sorted from blood. Subset here: CD45RA-negative fraction. The chain is built from TRBV10-2 and TRBJ1-1; D uncertain. This TCR was recovered from a woman between 25 and 40 years old in good health. The CDR3 nucleotides read TGCGCCAGCAGTGAGTCATGGTTTGAAGCTTTCTTT. This gives the protein CASSESWFEAFF.